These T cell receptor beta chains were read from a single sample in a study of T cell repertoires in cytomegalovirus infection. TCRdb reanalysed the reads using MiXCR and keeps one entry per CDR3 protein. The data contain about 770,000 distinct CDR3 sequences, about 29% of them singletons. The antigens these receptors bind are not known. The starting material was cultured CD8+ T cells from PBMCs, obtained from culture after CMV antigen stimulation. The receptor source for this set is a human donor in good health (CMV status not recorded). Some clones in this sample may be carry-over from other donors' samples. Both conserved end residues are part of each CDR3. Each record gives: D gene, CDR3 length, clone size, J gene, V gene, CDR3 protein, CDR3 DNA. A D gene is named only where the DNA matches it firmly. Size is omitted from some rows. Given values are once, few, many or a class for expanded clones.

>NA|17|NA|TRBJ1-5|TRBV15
CATSRDREGTFQQPQHF
TGTGCCACCAGCAGAGATAGAGAGGGGACCTTCCAACAGCCCCAGCATTTT
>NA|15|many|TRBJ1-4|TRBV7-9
CASSLVRANNEKLFF
TGTGCCAGCAGCTTAGTCCGGGCCAATAATGAAAAACTGTTTTTT
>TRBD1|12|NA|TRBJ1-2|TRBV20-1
CSATGGDYGYTF
TGCAGTGCTACAGGGGGAGACTATGGCTACACCTTC
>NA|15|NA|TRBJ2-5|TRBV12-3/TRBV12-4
CASRPGGGAHETQYF
TGTGCCAGCAGGCCTGGGGGGGGGGCACATGAGACCCAGTACTTC
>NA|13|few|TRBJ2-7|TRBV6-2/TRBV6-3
CASSYLADYEQYF
TGTGCCAGCAGTTACTTAGCGGACTACGAGCAGTACTTC
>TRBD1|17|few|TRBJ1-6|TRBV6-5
CASSYSTGSLIHSPLHF
TGTGCCAGCAGTTACTCGACAGGGAGCCTCATCCATTCACCCCTCCACTTT
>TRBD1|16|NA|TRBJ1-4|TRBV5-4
CASSNISRTGDEKLFF
TGTGCCAGCAGCAATATATCCCGGACAGGGGATGAAAAACTGTTTTTT
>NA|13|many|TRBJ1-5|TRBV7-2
CASSPDGAQPQHF
TGTGCCAGCAGCCCGGATGGGGCTCAGCCCCAGCATTTT
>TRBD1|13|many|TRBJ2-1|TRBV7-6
CASSPLTGGEQFF
TGTGCCAGCAGCCCCTTGACAGGGGGAGAGCAGTTCTTC
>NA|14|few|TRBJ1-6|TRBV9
CASSRQSYNSPLHF
TGTGCCAGCAGCCGACAGAGCTATAATTCACCCCTCCACTTT
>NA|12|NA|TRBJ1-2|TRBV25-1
CASSEYTFGYTF
TGTGCCAGCAGTGAATATACATTTGGCTACACCTTC
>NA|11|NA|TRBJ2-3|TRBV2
CASISRNTQYF
TGTGCCAGCATTAGCCGAAATACGCAGTATTTT
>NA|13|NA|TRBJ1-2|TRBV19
CASKSGALDGYTF
TGTGCCAGTAAGAGTGGGGCACTGGATGGCTACACCTTC
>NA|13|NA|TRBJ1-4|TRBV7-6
CASSLLAGEKLVF
TGTGCCAGCAGCTTATTGGCAGGTGAAAAACTGGTTTTT
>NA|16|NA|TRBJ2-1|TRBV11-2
CASRRPGSSSYNEQFF
TGTGCCAGCCGCCGCCCGGGATCTAGCTCCTACAATGAGCAGTTCTTC
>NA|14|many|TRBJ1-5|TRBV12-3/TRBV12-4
CASSPRGQRQPQHF
TGTGCCAGCAGCCCCAGGGGTCAGAGGCAGCCCCAGCATTTT
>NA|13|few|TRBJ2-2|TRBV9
CASSVSDTGELFF
TGTGCCAGCAGCGTATCGGACACCGGGGAGCTGTTTTTT
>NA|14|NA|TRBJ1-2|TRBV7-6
CASSLTHRESGYTF
TGTGCCAGCAGCTTGACCCACAGGGAAAGTGGCTACACCTTC
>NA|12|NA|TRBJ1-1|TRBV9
CASSETTTEAFF
TGTGCCAGCAGCGAAACTACCACTGAAGCTTTCTTT
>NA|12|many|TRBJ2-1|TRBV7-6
CASSPTRNEQFF
TGTGCCAGCAGCCCGACAAGAAATGAGCAGTTCTTC
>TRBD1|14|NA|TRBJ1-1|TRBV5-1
CASGSTGANTEAFF
TGCGCCAGCGGCTCGACAGGGGCGAACACTGAAGCTTTCTTT
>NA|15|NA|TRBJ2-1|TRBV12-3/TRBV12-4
CASSPTTYTDNEQFF
TGTGCCAGCAGCCCTACAACTTACACGGACAATGAGCAGTTCTTC
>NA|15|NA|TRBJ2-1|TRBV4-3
CASSQDSASYNEQFF
TGCGCCAGCAGCCAAGACTCGGCCTCCTACAATGAGCAGTTCTTC
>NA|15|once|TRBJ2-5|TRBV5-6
CASSTSTVPQETQYF
TGTGCCAGCAGCACCTCGACGGTTCCCCAAGAGACCCAGTACTTC
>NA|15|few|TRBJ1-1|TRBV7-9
CASSRNSGTNTEAFF
TGTGCCAGCAGCCGCAACAGCGGTACGAACACTGAAGCTTTCTTT
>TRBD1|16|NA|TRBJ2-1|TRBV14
CASSQVGQGVYNEQFF
TGTGCCAGCAGCCAGGTGGGACAGGGGGTATACAATGAGCAGTTCTTC
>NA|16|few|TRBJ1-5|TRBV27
CASSLAAGGYNQPQHF
TGTGCCAGCAGTTTGGCGGCGGGCGGTTACAATCAGCCCCAGCATTTT
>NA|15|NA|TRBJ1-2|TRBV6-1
CASSEVGPGVYGYTF
TGTGCCAGCAGTGAAGTGGGCCCGGGGGTCTATGGCTACACCTTC
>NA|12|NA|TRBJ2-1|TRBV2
CASPPSRNEQFF
TGTGCCAGCCCACCCAGCCGCAATGAGCAGTTCTTC
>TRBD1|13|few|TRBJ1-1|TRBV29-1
CSVGDRVGIGAFF
TGCAGCGTGGGTGACAGGGTGGGCATCGGAGCTTTCTTT
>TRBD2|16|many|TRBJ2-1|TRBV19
CASSIRSGTPHFEQFF
TGTGCCAGTAGTATAAGGAGCGGGACGCCCCATTTTGAGCAGTTCTTC
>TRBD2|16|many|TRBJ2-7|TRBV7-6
CASSPGGSGGGYEQYF
TGTGCCAGCAGCCCCGGCGGTAGCGGGGGGGGCTACGAGCAGTACTTC
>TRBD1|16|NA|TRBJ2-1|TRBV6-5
CASSYGQGGVGNEQFF
TGTGCCAGCAGTTACGGACAGGGAGGTGTGGGCAATGAGCAGTTCTTC
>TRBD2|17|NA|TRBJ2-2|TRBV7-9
CASSTMRLARDTGGLFF
TGTGCCAGCAGCACCATGAGACTAGCGCGAGACACCGGGGGGCTGTTTTTT
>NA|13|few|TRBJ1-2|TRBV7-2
CASSPGLRVGYTF
TGTGCCAGCAGCCCCGGGTTAAGGGTTGGCTACACCTTC
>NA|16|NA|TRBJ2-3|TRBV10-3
CAIRDTTSRRTDTQYF
TGTGCCATCAGGGACACCACCAGTAGGCGCACAGATACGCAGTATTTT
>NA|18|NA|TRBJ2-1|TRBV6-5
CASSYSTANPNLYNEQFF
TGTGCCAGCAGTTACTCGACGGCGAATCCAAATCTCTACAATGAGCAGTTCTTC
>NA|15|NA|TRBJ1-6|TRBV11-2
CASSDRAGAASPLHF
TGTGCCAGCAGCGACCGAGCGGGGGCTGCCTCACCCCTCCACTTT
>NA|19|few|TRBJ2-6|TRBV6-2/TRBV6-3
CASSLGTRVLESGANVLTF
TGTGCCAGCAGCTTGGGTACCAGGGTCCTCGAGTCTGGGGCCAACGTCCTGACTTTC
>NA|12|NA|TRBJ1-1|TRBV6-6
CASSHNRDEAFF
TGTGCCAGCAGTCACAATCGGGACGAAGCTTTCTTT
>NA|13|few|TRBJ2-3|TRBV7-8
CAIEGGSPDTQYF
TGTGCCATAGAAGGGGGATCCCCAGATACGCAGTATTTT
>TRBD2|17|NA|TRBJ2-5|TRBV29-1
CSVEFGWGLEYQETQYF
TGCAGCGTTGAATTCGGGTGGGGACTAGAGTACCAAGAGACCCAGTACTTC
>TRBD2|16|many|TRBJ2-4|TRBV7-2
CASSLELAGSGNIQYF
TGTGCCAGCAGCTTAGAACTAGCGGGGTCTGGGAACATTCAGTACTTC
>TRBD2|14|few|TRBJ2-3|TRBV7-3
CASSPRGITDTQYF
TGTGCCAGCAGCCCGCGGGGGATCACAGATACGCAGTATTTT